A selection of T cell receptor beta chains follows, all from one sample in a study of shared clonotypes between healthy human individuals. Method: immunoSEQ multiplex PCR; TCRdb's copy keeps in-frame clones and lacks some. The sample has more than 450,000 clones, approximately 85% seen once; the top ten hold around 13%. Sequenced: PBMCs. The source is a woman between 40 and 50 years old in good health. Some clones in this sample may be carry-over from other donors' samples. The CDR3 runs from the conserved cysteine through the conserved F or W. The D gene is left open where the match is weak. The size of a clone is reported for some rows only, either as once, few or many, or as a class for expanded clones.

clone_size: .; d_call: .; j_call: TRBJ2-1; cdr3_length: 14; v_call: TRBV15; cdr3_aa: CATSRDRDYNEQFF; cdr3_nt: TGTGCCACCAGCAGAGATCGAGATTACAATGAGCAGTTCTTC
clone_size: .; d_call: .; j_call: TRBJ1-2; cdr3_length: 12; v_call: TRBV9; cdr3_aa: CASSRIGYGYTF; cdr3_nt: TGTGCCAGCAGCCGTATCGGCTATGGCTACACCTTC
clone_size: .; d_call: TRBD2; j_call: TRBJ2-1; cdr3_length: 15; v_call: TRBV6-4; cdr3_aa: CASSDSGSSYNEQFF; cdr3_nt: TGTGCCAGCAGTGACAGCGGGAGCTCCTACAATGAGCAGTTCTTC
clone_size: .; d_call: .; j_call: TRBJ1-5; cdr3_length: 16; v_call: TRBV15; cdr3_aa: CATSREAQGLNQPQHF; cdr3_nt: TGTGCCACCAGCAGAGAGGCCCAGGGACTCAATCAGCCCCAGCATTTT
clone_size: .; d_call: TRBD2; j_call: TRBJ2-7; cdr3_length: 15; v_call: TRBV18; cdr3_aa: CASSQGLAKSYEQYF; cdr3_nt: TGTGCCAGCTCACAAGGACTAGCTAAGTCCTACGAGCAGTACTTC
clone_size: many; d_call: .; j_call: TRBJ1-3; cdr3_length: 13; v_call: TRBV6-5; cdr3_aa: CASRGASGNTIYF; cdr3_nt: TGTGCCAGCAGAGGGGCCTCTGGAAACACCATATATTTT
clone_size: many; d_call: .; j_call: TRBJ2-5; cdr3_length: 14; v_call: TRBV13; cdr3_aa: CASSVGYATGTQYF; cdr3_nt: TGTGCCAGCAGCGTAGGCTACGCGACAGGGACCCAGTACTTC
clone_size: .; d_call: TRBD1; j_call: TRBJ2-7; cdr3_length: 15; v_call: TRBV6-5; cdr3_aa: CASSYSDRGANEQYF; cdr3_nt: TGTGCCAGCAGTTACTCGGACAGGGGGGCAAACGAGCAGTACTTC
clone_size: .; d_call: .; j_call: TRBJ1-1; cdr3_length: 14; v_call: TRBV15; cdr3_aa: CATSPRGANTEAFF; cdr3_nt: TGTGCCACCAGCCCGAGGGGGGCGAACACTGAAGCTTTCTTT
clone_size: .; d_call: TRBD2; j_call: TRBJ2-3; cdr3_length: 15; v_call: TRBV5-1; cdr3_aa: CASSLEGGRGDTQYF; cdr3_nt: TGCGCCAGCAGCTTGGAGGGAGGGCGCGGGGATACGCAGTATTTT
clone_size: .; d_call: TRBD1; j_call: TRBJ1-5; cdr3_length: 14; v_call: TRBV2; cdr3_aa: CASRAGQGPQPQHF; cdr3_nt: TGTGCCAGCAGGGCAGGACAGGGACCTCAGCCCCAGCATTTT
clone_size: .; d_call: .; j_call: TRBJ2-2; cdr3_length: 13; v_call: TRBV4-2; cdr3_aa: CASSQGGTGELFF; cdr3_nt: TGTGCCAGCAGTCAAGGGGGCACCGGGGAGCTGTTTTTT
clone_size: .; d_call: TRBD1; j_call: TRBJ2-7; cdr3_length: 14; v_call: TRBV2; cdr3_aa: CASRARQGTYEQYF; cdr3_nt: TGTGCCAGCAGGGCTCGACAGGGAACCTACGAGCAGTACTTC
clone_size: .; d_call: .; j_call: TRBJ2-1; cdr3_length: 18; v_call: TRBV5-4; cdr3_aa: CASSPGTGWTRAGGEQFF; cdr3_nt: TGTGCCAGCAGCCCCGGGACAGGGTGGACTAGAGCGGGAGGTGAGCAGTTCTTC
clone_size: .; d_call: TRBD1; j_call: TRBJ1-3; cdr3_length: 18; v_call: TRBV28; cdr3_aa: CASKTTPGQGFSGNTIYF; cdr3_nt: TGTGCCAGCAAGACAACCCCGGGACAGGGTTTCTCTGGAAACACCATATATTTT
clone_size: .; d_call: TRBD1; j_call: TRBJ2-2; cdr3_length: 16; v_call: TRBV5-5; cdr3_aa: CASSPDRGGYTGELFF; cdr3_nt: TGTGCCAGCAGCCCTGACAGGGGTGGGTACACCGGGGAGCTGTTTTTT
clone_size: .; d_call: TRBD2; j_call: TRBJ2-5; cdr3_length: 14; v_call: TRBV19; cdr3_aa: CASSMGREWETQYF; cdr3_nt: TGTGCCAGTAGTATGGGGCGGGAGTGGGAGACCCAGTACTTC
clone_size: .; d_call: .; j_call: TRBJ2-7; cdr3_length: 14; v_call: TRBV2; cdr3_aa: CASSESPGVLRGFF; cdr3_nt: TGTGCCAGCAGTGAATCGCCGGGGGTTCTTAGGGGGTTCTTC
clone_size: .; d_call: .; j_call: TRBJ1-2; cdr3_length: 13; v_call: TRBV5-4; cdr3_aa: CASSSDRVGGYTF; cdr3_nt: TGTGCCAGCAGCTCAGATCGTGTTGGTGGCTACACCTTC
clone_size: .; d_call: .; j_call: TRBJ2-7; cdr3_length: 12; v_call: TRBV5-8; cdr3_aa: CASSLYFYEQYF; cdr3_nt: TGTGCCAGCAGCTTGTATTTCTACGAGCAGTACTTC
clone_size: .; d_call: TRBD1; j_call: TRBJ2-7; cdr3_length: 14; v_call: TRBV11-2; cdr3_aa: CASSLAGQGYEQYF; cdr3_nt: TGTGCCAGCAGCTTAGCGGGACAGGGCTACGAGCAGTACTTC
clone_size: .; d_call: TRBD2; j_call: TRBJ2-1; cdr3_length: 18; v_call: TRBV7-3; cdr3_aa: CASSPTGLAGGDGNEQFF; cdr3_nt: TGTGCCAGCAGCCCAACAGGACTAGCGGGAGGGGATGGGAATGAGCAGTTCTTC
clone_size: .; d_call: .; j_call: TRBJ1-5; cdr3_length: 13; v_call: TRBV11-2; cdr3_aa: CASSRDRNQPQHF; cdr3_nt: TGTGCCAGCAGCCGGGACCGGAATCAGCCCCAGCATTTT
clone_size: .; d_call: TRBD2; j_call: TRBJ2-1; cdr3_length: 15; v_call: TRBV4-3; cdr3_aa: CASSPLGSGRNEQFF; cdr3_nt: TGCGCCAGCAGCCCCCTCGGCAGCGGGAGGAATGAGCAGTTCTTC
clone_size: .; d_call: .; j_call: TRBJ2-5; cdr3_length: 13; v_call: TRBV5-4; cdr3_aa: CASRLGLQETQYF; cdr3_nt: TGTGCCAGCAGGTTAGGACTACAAGAGACCCAGTACTTC
clone_size: .; d_call: .; j_call: TRBJ1-1; cdr3_length: 11; v_call: TRBV27; cdr3_aa: CASRGPAKAFF; cdr3_nt: TGTGCCAGCAGAGGACCAGCCAAGGCTTTCTTT
clone_size: once; d_call: .; j_call: TRBJ2-7; cdr3_length: 15; v_call: TRBV28; cdr3_aa: CASKPPDRASYEQYF; cdr3_nt: TGTGCCAGCAAGCCTCCGGACAGAGCATCCTACGAGCAGTACTTC
clone_size: .; d_call: .; j_call: TRBJ1-2; cdr3_length: 13; v_call: TRBV25-1; cdr3_aa: CASSEYGNYGYTF; cdr3_nt: TGTGCCAGCAGTGAATACGGGAACTATGGCTACACCTTC
clone_size: .; d_call: TRBD2; j_call: TRBJ2-5; cdr3_length: 16; v_call: TRBV11-2; cdr3_aa: CASSLTPSGSLETQYF; cdr3_nt: TGTGCCAGCAGCTTAACCCCTAGCGGGAGCCTAGAGACCCAGTACTTC
clone_size: .; d_call: TRBD2; j_call: TRBJ2-1; cdr3_length: 17; v_call: TRBV18; cdr3_aa: CASSPSASGRELREQFF; cdr3_nt: TGTGCCAGCTCACCAAGCGCTAGCGGGAGGGAGCTTAGGGAGCAGTTCTTC
clone_size: .; d_call: TRBD2; j_call: TRBJ2-1; cdr3_length: 17; v_call: TRBV19; cdr3_aa: CASSIVAGGPGKNEQFF; cdr3_nt: TGTGCCAGTAGTATTGTAGCGGGAGGGCCGGGGAAAAATGAGCAGTTCTTC
clone_size: few; d_call: TRBD1; j_call: TRBJ1-5; cdr3_length: 15; v_call: TRBV18; cdr3_aa: CASSPPGQGGQPQHF; cdr3_nt: TGTGCCAGCTCACCCCCGGGACAGGGTGGTCAGCCCCAGCATTTT
clone_size: .; d_call: TRBD2; j_call: TRBJ2-1; cdr3_length: 16; v_call: TRBV7-7; cdr3_aa: CASSRLAGGSVNEQFF; cdr3_nt: TGTGCTAGCAGCCGACTAGCGGGAGGGTCTGTCAATGAGCAGTTCTTC
clone_size: .; d_call: TRBD2; j_call: TRBJ2-5; cdr3_length: 14; v_call: TRBV30; cdr3_aa: CAWKWLAGRETQYF; cdr3_nt: TGTGCCTGGAAGTGGCTAGCGGGAAGAGAGACCCAGTACTTC
clone_size: .; d_call: .; j_call: TRBJ2-7; cdr3_length: 11; v_call: TRBV23-1; cdr3_aa: CASTRTAEQYF; cdr3_nt: TGCGCCAGCACTCGAACGGCAGAGCAGTACTTC
clone_size: .; d_call: TRBD1; j_call: TRBJ1-1; cdr3_length: 14; v_call: TRBV19; cdr3_aa: CASSMRKDREIAFF; cdr3_nt: TGTGCCAGTAGTATGCGGAAAGACAGGGAGATCGCTTTCTTT